The clone carrying this TCR beta chain appeared a few times. The antigen remains unidentified. The authors obtained over 98% purity in all sorted populations. This sample was taken from a study of beta chain features in type 1 diabetes. Points from the study as a whole: People with Type 1 diabetes carried modestly yet significantly shorter TCRB CDR3s in all four CD4+ subsets.

All of the isolated RNA was reverse transcribed, so expressed TCRB transcripts were sequenced. The protocol was immunoSEQ multiplex PCR, while the TCRdb copy is restricted to in-frame clones and leaves out a portion. Of some 370,000 clones in the sample, 9.5% to 10% were seen once. Trimming pared 0 bases from V and 0 bases from J, leaving 7 bases between. CDR1 is SGHRS and CDR2 is YFSETQ in the germline V gene. This CDR3 spans 14 amino acids. This TCR came from a young man with type 1 diabetes. The chain employs TRBV5-1 and TRBJ2-7; D is uncertain. Sequences were obtained from central memory CD4+ T cells from blood. The DNA of the CDR3 is TGCGCCAGCAGCTTGGGGCAGAACTCCTACGAGCAGTACTTC. Its protein is CASSLGQNSYEQYF. The variable domain in full, completed from reference TRBV5-1 and TRBJ2-7, reads KAGVTQTPRYLIKTRGQQVTLSCSPISGHRSVSWYQQTPGQGLQFLFEYFSETQRNKGNFPGRFSGRQFSNSRSEMNVSTLELGDSALYLCASSLGQNSYEQYFGPGTRLTVT.